One sample yielded the 17 T cell receptor beta chains listed below, sequenced in a study of blood T cell repertoires in COVID-19. Generated by immunoSEQ multiplex PCR, the TCRdb table keeps only in-frame clones and is missing some. The table has over 60,000 clones, around nine tenths seen once. Sequencing input: peripheral blood. The receptors derive from a man aged 65 to 79 with active or convalescent COVID-19.

This chain links TRBV11-2 with TRBJ2-1; D possibly corresponds to TRBD2 (5 bases). CDR3 length: 12 amino acids. Trimming cost V 5 bases and J 9 bases, with 11 bases left between them. Germline assignment: CDR1 SGHAT and CDR2 FQNNGV. The DNA of the CDR3 is TGTGCCAGCAGCCCCGACTATTTTGAGCAGTTCTTC. Protein product: CASSPDYFEQFF.

The CDR3 loop reads CASSWQGVGYTEAFF. The CDR3 DNA sequence: TGTGCCAGCAGCTGGCAGGGTGTTGGGTACACTGAAGCTTTCTTT. The rearrangement joins TRBV5-8 to TRBJ1-1; tentative D call: TRBD1 (5 bases). The CDR3 is 15 residues long. V lost 3 bases to trimming and J lost 3 bases, with 15 bases between them. Germline V gene lookup returns CDR1 SGHTS and CDR2 YDEGEE.

The CDR3 bases are TGTGCCAGCAGTCCTCCGGGACAGGGGGTTGAAGCTTTCTTT. It translates to CASSPPGQGVEAFF. The chain uses TRBV27 and TRBJ1-1, with 11 bases that match TRBD1. After removal of 5 bases from V and 7 bases from J, the junction contained 6 bases not matched to a gene. Germline V gives CDR1 MNHEY, CDR2 SMNVEV (reference sequence). This CDR3 comprises 14 residues.

The chain links TRBV6-2 or TRBV6-3 to TRBJ2-2; TRBD1 matches 7 bases. J gave up 0 bases and V 4 bases, and 5 bases lay outside the gene matches. CDR3 length: 16 amino acids. Germline CDR1 reads MNHEY; CDR2 reads SVGEGT. CDR3 coding DNA: TGTGCCAGCAGTTCTTCCGGGACAGCGAACACCGGGGAGCTGTTTTTT. Protein: CASSSSGTANTGELFF.

The genes are TRBV2 and TRBJ1-4; 7 bases align to TRBD1. The CDR3 covers 17 residues. Trimming removed 2 bases from V and 2 bases from J; junction bases left unmatched: 8. The germline CDR1 and CDR2 sequences are SNHLY and FYNNEI. Here the CDR3 reads CASSENQGVMTNEKLFF. In nucleotides, the CDR3 is TGTGCCAGCAGTGAAAACCAGGGGGTGATGACTAATGAAAAACTGTTTTTT.

The genes are TRBV19 and TRBJ2-7; tentative D call: TRBD2 (5 bases). V lost 4 bases to trimming and J lost 6 bases, with 22 bases between them. The germline V gene has CDR1 LNHDA and CDR2 SQIVND (reference sequence). This CDR3 contains 16 residues. The CDR3 protein is CASSTIKPTGFAEQYF. CDR3 sequence (DNA): TGTGCCAGTAGTACCATCAAGCCGACGGGATTTGCCGAGCAGTACTTC. The full variable domain, completed using reference TRBV19 and TRBJ2-7, is DGGITQSPKYLFRKEGQNVTLSCEQNLNHDAMYWYRQDPGQGLRLIYYSQIVNDFQKGDIAEGYSVSREKKESFPLTVTSAQKNPTAFYLCASSTIKPTGFAEQYFGPGTRLTVT.

The chain couples TRBV29-1 to TRBJ2-2, with D hard to call. The CDR3 is 11 residues long. The V end lost 8 bases, the J end lost 7 bases, and 11 bases lay between the germline ends. The germline V gene has CDR1 SQVTM and CDR2 ANQGSEA. The CDR3 is CSLRLGGELFF. Written as DNA, the CDR3 is TGCAGCCTGAGGTTGGGCGGGGAGCTGTTTTTT.

The chain uses TRBV6-5 and TRBJ1-4; D remains unclear. V gave up 6 bases and J gave up 7 bases, with 9 bases separating them. The CDR3 sequence is 12 residues long. Looked up from germline, CDR1 is MNHEY and CDR2 is SVGAGI. This CDR3 reads CASRNPGEKLFF. CDR3 sequence (DNA): TGTGCCAGCAGGAACCCGGGTGAAAAACTGTTTTTT.

The count of this clone is one. The V call is TRBV7-9, the J call TRBJ1-4; a weak D match, TRBD1 (5 bases). The CDR3 covers 13 residues. Trimming left V 5 bases short and J 8 bases short, with 12 bases between. Germline lookup yields CDR1 SEHNR and CDR2 FQNEAQ (reference sequence). This CDR3 reads CASSPYSGEKLFF. Here the CDR3 DNA reads TGTGCCAGCAGCCCCTACTCAGGGGAAAAACTGTTTTTT.

The rearrangement links TRBV2 to TRBJ2-1; possibly TRBD2 for D (6 bases). The CDR3 extends over 13 amino acids. Germline V gene data show CDR1 as SNHLY and CDR2 as FYNNEI. V lost 7 bases and J 5 bases, leaving 12 bases between the germline ends. The CDR3 DNA follows: TGTGCCAGCACTACGGGACTCCACAATGAGCAGTTCTTC. Its protein is CASTTGLHNEQFF.

The chain carries TRBV3-1 (or the pseudogene TRBV3-2) and TRBJ2-2; TRBD2 matches at 8 bases. Losses at the gene ends were 2 bases for V and 1 base for J; bases not matched to a gene: 3. Germline lookup yields CDR1 LGHDT and CDR2 YNNKEL (reference sequence). CDR3 length: 16 residues. The CDR3 is CASSQYLAGNTGELFF. The CDR3 DNA reads TGTGCCAGCAGCCAATATCTAGCGGGGAACACCGGGGAGCTGTTTTTT.

The chain employs TRBV6-5 and TRBJ2-5; D is perhaps TRBD1 (6 bases). CDR1 and CDR2 (germline): MNHEY, SVGAGI. Between the trimmed V and J ends, which lost 6 bases and 6 bases, there was a span of 11 bases. The CDR3 has 12 amino acids. Here the CDR3 reads CASRRGGQTQYF. CDR3 DNA sequence: TGTGCCAGCAGGAGAGGGGGTCAGACCCAGTACTTC.

In its sample, this clone was seen once. The chain has TRBV10-3 and TRBJ2-2, with 10 bases identical to TRBD2. The ends lost 10 bases at V and 4 bases at J; junction bases unmatched: 6. The CDR3 sequence is 14 residues long. Germline loops: CDR1 ENHRY, CDR2 SYGVKD. This chain's CDR3 is CANSAGGLTGELFF. The CDR3 DNA is TGTGCCAATTCAGCGGGGGGGCTCACCGGGGAGCTGTTTTTT.

This rearrangement joins TRBV20-1 to TRBJ1-6; TRBD1 matches at 7 bases. Losses at the gene ends were 3 bases for V and 7 bases for J; bases not matched to a gene: 9. The CDR3 totals 15 residues. Per the germline V gene, CDR1 is DFQATT and CDR2 is SNEGSKA (reference sequence). The DNA of the CDR3 is TGCAGTGCTAGTTCAAACAGGGGTGGGAATTCACCCCTCCACTTT. The encoded protein is CSASSNRGGNSPLHF.

The rearrangement joins TRBV2 to TRBJ2-7, with 9 bases fitting TRBD1. The CDR3 totals 14 residues. The germline V gene encodes CDR1 SNHLY and CDR2 FYNNEI. The trim removed 5 bases at V and 3 bases at J, leaving 5 bases unmatched. The CDR3 bases are TGTGCCAGCAGTATCCAGACAGGGGGCTACGAGCAGTACTTC. Amino acid sequence: CASSIQTGGYEQYF.

The J gene is TRBJ1-3, the V gene TRBV6-5; TRBD1 matches at 7 bases. This CDR3 spans 11 amino acids. The V segment lost 6 bases and the J segment 8 bases; nucleotides outside the gene matches: 1. CDR1 is MNHEY, CDR2 SVGAGI, per germline. DNA of the CDR3: TGTGCCAGCAGCAGGGGGGACACCATATATTTT. Protein sequence: CASSRGDTIYF.

This clone is a singleton in its sample. This chain connects TRBV27 to TRBJ1-4; the D gene is possibly TRBD1 (5 bases). V was trimmed by 3 bases and J by 8 bases, leaving 16 bases between them. CDR3 length equals 15 residues. In germline, CDR1 is MNHEY, CDR2 SMNVEV (reference sequence). The DNA of the CDR3 is TGTGCCAGCAGTTTTAGGGGAGGGCTGGGGGAAAAACTGTTTTTT. Translation: CASSFRGGLGEKLFF.